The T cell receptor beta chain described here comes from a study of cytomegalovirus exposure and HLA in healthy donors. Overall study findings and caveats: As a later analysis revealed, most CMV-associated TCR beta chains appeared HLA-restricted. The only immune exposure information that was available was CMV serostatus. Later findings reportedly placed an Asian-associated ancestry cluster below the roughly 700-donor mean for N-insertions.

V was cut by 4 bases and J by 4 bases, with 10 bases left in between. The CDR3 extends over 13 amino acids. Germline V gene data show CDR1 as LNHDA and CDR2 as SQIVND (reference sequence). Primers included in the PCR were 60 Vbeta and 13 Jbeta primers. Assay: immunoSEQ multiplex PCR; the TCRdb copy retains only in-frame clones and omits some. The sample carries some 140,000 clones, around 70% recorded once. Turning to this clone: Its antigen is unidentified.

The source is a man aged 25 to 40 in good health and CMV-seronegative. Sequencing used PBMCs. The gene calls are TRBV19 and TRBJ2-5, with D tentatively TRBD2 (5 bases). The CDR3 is CASSTREGETQYF. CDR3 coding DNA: TGTGCCAGTAGTACGAGGGAAGGAGAGACCCAGTACTTC.